The text below deals with one T cell receptor (beta chain). Its antigen is not identified. This sample is drawn from a study of cytomegalovirus exposure and HLA in healthy donors. The overall study: Within the Caucasian-associated ancestry cluster were more than 75% of the approximately 370 genotyped donors.

Study conclusions and caveats: Certain sequence variants were highly shared and formed a cluster, and this cluster was likely a sequencing artifact. TCR beta sequences numbering around 15,000 were associated with HLA alleles at 0.05 false discovery rate in a later analysis. In an earlier analysis, productive rearrangement rates for most beta V segments clustered near 87% or 30%.

Germline CDR1 reads SGHDT; CDR2 reads YYEEEE. The CDR3 loop spans 15 amino acids. The ends lost 3 bases at V and 2 bases at J; junction bases unmatched: 7. PCR involved 60 Vbeta and 13 Jbeta primers. Sequenced by immunoSEQ multiplex PCR; TCRdb stores in-frame clones only, minus some. The sample shows under 200,000 clones, roughly 77% of them seen only once. This clonotype was obtained from a male donor in good health and CMV-seronegative. The chain is built from TRBV5-6 and TRBJ2-7, with 8 nucleotides matching TRBD1. The sample consisted of PBMCs. The CDR3 bases are TGTGCCAGCAGCTACCTAAAGACAGGGGCCTACGAGCAGTACTTC. This gives the protein CASSYLKTGAYEQYF.